The 8 T cell receptor beta chains presented below share a single source sample, sequenced in a study of shared clonotypes between healthy human individuals. Libraries were prepared by immunoSEQ multiplex PCR; TCRdb keeps only in-frame clonotypes and omits some of them. This sample carries more than 550,000 clones, roughly nine tenths of them seen once, and the ten largest clones take 20% to 25%. CD8 cells classed as naive were CD45RO-negative and positively selected for CCR7, excluding terminally differentiated effector memory CD45RA+ cells. The sample was naive CD8+ T cells sorted from blood. The receptors stem from a man aged 25-45 years in good health.

The V call is TRBV9, the J call TRBJ2-1; D tentatively fits TRBD1 or TRBD2 (5 bases each). V was cut by 4 bases and J by 8 bases, with 13 bases left in between. Germline CDR1 reads SGDLS; CDR2 reads YYNGEE. The CDR3 contains 13 residues. The CDR3 protein is CASSYTRGDEQFF. The CDR3 nucleotides are TGTGCCAGCAGCTACACGCGAGGGGATGAGCAGTTCTTC.

This clone was recorded a few times. The rearrangement uses TRBV6-6 and TRBJ2-2; maybe TRBD2 (5 bases). CDR3 length equals 13 residues. Trimming pared 6 bases from V and 5 bases from J, leaving 10 bases between. Germline loops: CDR1 MNHNY, CDR2 SVGAGI (reference sequence). In DNA form, the CDR3 reads TGTGCCAGCAGCCACGGCGGGACCGGGGAGCTGTTTTTT. It yields the protein CASSHGGTGELFF.

The chain carries TRBV6-1 and TRBJ2-2, with a possible D match to TRBD1 (5 bases). Germline CDR1 is MNHNS and CDR2 is SASEGT. Trimming cost V 3 bases and J 2 bases, with 16 bases left between them. CDR3 length: 17 amino acids. This CDR3 reads CASSEYGAGTNTGELFF. The CDR3 nucleotides read TGTGCCAGCAGTGAGTATGGGGCAGGAACAAACACCGGGGAGCTGTTTTTT.

The rearrangement links TRBV27 to TRBJ2-7, with TRBD2 matching over 9 bases. This CDR3 comprises 15 residues. In germline, CDR1 is MNHEY, CDR2 SMNVEV (reference sequence). J gave up 3 bases and V 6 bases, and 9 bases lay outside the gene matches. The DNA for the CDR3 is TGTGCCAGCAGCACACTAGCGGGCGGGCACTACGAGCAGTACTTC. Translation gives CASSTLAGGHYEQYF.

The chain has TRBV11-3 and TRBJ2-1; D unclear. Germline values: CDR1 SGHNT, CDR2 YENEEA. The CDR3 is made up of 14 amino acids. Trimming removed 7 bases at V and 5 bases at J, with 15 bases between. CDR3 sequence (DNA): TGTGCCAGCACGCCCTACCCTGATCACAATGAGCAGTTCTTC. It translates to CASTPYPDHNEQFF.

The genes are TRBV9 and TRBJ2-1; 7 bases are shared with TRBD2. The CDR3 has 18 residues. Per germline, CDR1 SGDLS and CDR2 YYNGEE. V lost 0 bases to trimming and J lost 2 bases; unmatched junction nucleotides: 11. The CDR3 loop reads CASSVGPVREATYNEQFF. The CDR3 nucleotides are TGTGCCAGCAGCGTAGGTCCTGTACGGGAGGCTACCTACAATGAGCAGTTCTTC.

CDR3 amino acids: CASSRGSSYEQYF. CDR3 nucleotides: TGCGCCAGCAGCAGGGGGTCCTCCTACGAGCAGTACTTC. The chain combines TRBV5-1 with TRBJ2-7; maybe TRBD1 (6 bases). CDR3 length: 13 amino acids. Trimming cost V 4 bases and J 0 bases, with 8 bases left between them. Germline V gives CDR1 SGHRS, CDR2 YFSETQ.

This clone occurred once. Other DNA sequences in the same sample also yield this CDR3. The genes are TRBV5-1 and TRBJ2-1; D gene uncertain. V gave up 0 bases and J gave up 0 bases, with 7 bases separating them. The CDR3 is 15 residues long. The V gene's germline CDR1 is SGHRS and CDR2 YFSETQ. CDR3 bases: TGCGCCAGCAGCTTGGAGACGGGCTCCTACAATGAGCAGTTCTTC. It codes for CASSLETGSYNEQFF. Based on the CDR3 plus reference TRBV5-1 and TRBJ2-1, the full variable domain is KAGVTQTPRYLIKTRGQQVTLSCSPISGHRSVSWYQQTPGQGLQFLFEYFSETQRNKGNFPGRFSGRQFSNSRSEMNVSTLELGDSALYLCASSLETGSYNEQFFGPGTRLTVL.